This entry is about one T cell receptor beta chain. This clonotype was detected only a few times. Its antigen is unknown. Base quality data are lacking; no much larger clone is found one base away. In the paper's terms, the treatment or condition label means: allogeneic hematopoietic cell transplantation with graft depleted of TCRalphabeta T cells and CD19 B cells. The transplant recipients were children given TCRalphabeta/CD19-depleted allogeneic hematopoietic cell grafts. The library came from PCR. TCRdb records Illumina HiSeq 2500 as the sequencer. To normalize quantification of the TCRbeta repertoire, the TCR libraries were built with molecular barcoding that relied on unique molecular identifiers. TCRdb reprocessed the public reads (quality trimming at Q25 with fastp, clone calling with MiXCR) and kept in-frame beta chains. Here each entry gathers all rows of one CDR3 protein and keeps the most common genes and DNA. This sample is represented by about 340,000 distinct CDR3 sequences; under 20% of them were singletons. About 41% of the sample comes from the top ten.

This entry belongs to a study of T-cell reconstitution after alpha-beta-depleted transplantation in children listed by TCRdb under 2016. Background on the whole study: T-cell immune reconstitution after TCRalphabeta/CD19-depleted allogeneic hematopoietic cell transplantation in children was quantitatively tracked in the study by means of TCR repertoire profiling.

Results the study describes overall, beyond this receptor: Hyperexpanded clone frequencies declined over subsequent months; after one year, T-cell counts and TCRbeta diversity were mostly attributed to newly produced T cells. The apparently early alphabetaT-cell count recovery about two months after transplant was reportedly dependent on only several hundred rapidly expanded clones derived from non-depleted graft cells. In some patients, the high TCRbeta diversity seen at day 60 was put down to recipient T cells and intrathymic progenitors that had survived conditioning.

Sample: PBMCs, mostly from graft donor cells, taken 360 days after TCRalphabeta/CD19-depleted stem cell transplant. The source of this sequence is a male patient between 2 and 9 years old who had a stem cell transplant for acute lymphoblastic leukemia, so the T cells may come from the graft donor.

The CDR3 protein is CASSSPGLAGVMTQYF. The sequenced DNA is TGTGCCAGCAGCTCCCCGGGACTAGCGGGAGTCATGACGCAGTATTTT. This receptor chain uses TRBV7-2 and TRBJ2-3, and 14 junctional nucleotides match TRBD2. The CDR3 has 16 amino acids, counting the end cysteine and phenylalanine. Only CDR3 DNA is held: 48 bases, read in frame from base 1. Taken from the germline V gene, the CDR1 and CDR2 loops are SGHTA and FQGNSA. V loses 4 bases at its end and J loses 9 bases; junction bases beyond the gene matches: 9.